Below, 19 T cell receptor beta chains from the same sample are listed, as sequenced in a study of T cell responses to AZD1222 COVID-19 vaccine. This table comes from immunoSEQ multiplex PCR, and its TCRdb copy is limited to in-frame clones, with some not included. In the table there are 90,000 to 120,000 clones, around 96% of which are singletons. The source material was peripheral blood, sampled on day 0 of AZD1222 vaccination. Receptor source: an adult in good health.

The genes are TRBV6-2 or TRBV6-3 and TRBJ1-5, with 7 bases lining up with TRBD1. This CDR3 has 18 residues. The germline V gene has CDR1 MNHEY and CDR2 SVGEGT. V was clipped by 4 bases and J by 3 bases; unmatched bases: 15. The CDR3 is CASSLLVVGTAFNQPQHF. CDR3 DNA: TGTGCCAGCAGTTTACTCGTAGTTGGGACAGCATTCAATCAGCCCCAGCATTTT.

The J gene is TRBJ1-6, the V gene TRBV4-3; D ambiguous. From germline, CDR1 is LGHNA and CDR2 YSLEER. Trimming removed 0 bases at V and 4 bases at J, with 10 bases between. The CDR3 sequence is 16 residues long. CDR3 region: CASSQDAADYNSPLHF. CDR3 coding DNA: TGCGCCAGCAGCCAAGATGCCGCGGATTATAATTCACCCCTCCACTTT.

The chain employs TRBV5-1 and TRBJ2-7; 10 nucleotides match TRBD1. The CDR3 totals 14 residues. Trimming cost V 5 bases and J 7 bases; bases outside gene matches: 9. In germline, CDR1 is SGHRS, CDR2 YFSETQ. The CDR3 spells CASSPPGTGVEQYF. The CDR3 nucleotides are TGCGCCAGCAGTCCCCCCGGGACAGGGGTAGAGCAGTACTTC.

This chain uses TRBV6-6 with TRBJ2-2; weak D call: TRBD1 (6 bases). The CDR3 consists of 15 residues. V was pared by 2 bases and J by 1 base, with 8 bases between. The germline V gene encodes CDR1 MNHNY and CDR2 SVGAGI (reference sequence). As DNA, the CDR3 is TGTGCCAGCAGTTACACAGGGAGGAACACCGGGGAGCTGTTTTTT. It codes for CASSYTGRNTGELFF.

The chain joins TRBV19 to TRBJ1-3, with D uncertain. This CDR3 is built from 15 residues. Germline-derived CDR1 and CDR2 are LNHDA and SQIVND (reference sequence). V was cut by 3 bases and J by 0 bases, with 9 bases left in between. This chain's CDR3 is CASSMGLRSGNTIYF. As DNA, the CDR3 is TGTGCCAGTAGTATGGGCCTCCGCTCTGGAAACACCATATATTTT.

The chain recombines TRBV20-1 with TRBJ2-7; D remains unclear. V dropped 6 bases and J dropped 2 bases, with 8 bases sitting between them. CDR3 length: 11 residues. Per the germline V gene, CDR1 is DFQATT and CDR2 is SNEGSKA (reference sequence). For the CDR3, the DNA is TGCAGTGCGGCAGAGACCTACGAGCAGTACTTC. Translated, it gives CSAAETYEQYF.

The J gene is TRBJ2-2, the V gene TRBV2; the match to TRBD2 covers 9 bases. The germline V gene has CDR1 SNHLY and CDR2 FYNNEI. The CDR3 runs 15 residues. Trimming cost V 7 bases and J 1 base; bases outside gene matches: 4. The CDR3 here is CASTSTSGNTGELFF. The CDR3 DNA reads TGTGCCAGCACCTCGACTAGCGGGAACACCGGGGAGCTGTTTTTT. The full variable domain, its missing parts supplied by reference TRBV2 and TRBJ2-2, is EPEVTQTPSHQVTQMGQEVILRCVPISNHLYFYWYRQILGQKVEFLVSFYNNEISEKSEIFDDQFSVERPDGSNFTLKIRSTKLEDSAMYFCASTSTSGNTGELFFGEGSRLTVL.

This sequence joins TRBV24-1 and TRBJ2-1; D is ambiguous. Germline V lookup: CDR1 KGHDR, CDR2 SFDVKD. This CDR3 contains 13 residues. With 5 bases removed from V and 0 bases from J, the gap between germline ends came to 4 bases. The CDR3 DNA follows: TGTGCCACCAGTGCCCACTCCTACAATGAGCAGTTCTTC. Translated, it gives CATSAHSYNEQFF.

The chain recombines TRBV27 with TRBJ1-6; D is unclear. CDR1 and CDR2 from the germline V gene are MNHEY and SMNVEV (reference sequence). The CDR3 runs to 16 residues. Trimming pared 2 bases from V and 7 bases from J, leaving 15 bases between. CDR3 residues: CASSLLSGGRNSPLHF. The CDR3 DNA sequence: TGTGCCAGCAGTTTACTTTCAGGCGGGAGGAATTCACCCCTCCACTTT.

This clone was counted once. The rearrangement links TRBV7-9 to TRBJ1-5; D call uncertain. Germline-derived CDR1 and CDR2 are SEHNR and FQNEAQ (reference sequence). The CDR3 has 18 amino acids. Trimming removed 7 bases from V and 1 base from J, with 23 bases in between. The chain's CDR3 is CASIPKKAAKLSNQPQHF. In DNA, the CDR3 is TGTGCCAGCATTCCAAAAAAGGCGGCCAAACTAAGCAATCAGCCCCAGCATTTT.

This sequence joins TRBV19 and TRBJ2-5; 9 positions match TRBD2. The CDR3 totals 13 residues. V shed 5 bases, J shed 5 bases, and the junction held 3 bases outside the gene matches. From germline, CDR1 is LNHDA and CDR2 SQIVND (reference sequence). CDR3 DNA: TGTGCCAGTAGTGCTAGCGGGATGGAGACCCAGTACTTC. It is translated as CASSASGMETQYF.

The chain links TRBV4-1 to TRBJ1-5; possible D gene TRBD1, 5 bases. Trimming removed 3 bases from V and 7 bases from J, with 22 bases in between. From germline, CDR1 is MGHRA and CDR2 YSYEKL. The CDR3 runs 17 residues. The CDR3 sequence is CASSHILRGRPGQPQHF. The CDR3 DNA reads TGCGCCAGCAGCCACATACTCCGGGGGAGACCGGGCCAGCCCCAGCATTTT.

This chain uses TRBV5-1 with TRBJ1-5, with a weak D call TRBD1 (6 bases). V lost 2 bases and J 5 bases, leaving 14 bases between the germline ends. In germline, CDR1 is SGHRS, CDR2 YFSETQ. This CDR3 spans 15 amino acids. The CDR3 protein is CASSLQGAGDQPQHF. CDR3 in DNA: TGCGCCAGCAGCTTACAGGGAGCCGGAGATCAGCCCCAGCATTTT.

This sequence joins TRBV9 and TRBJ2-1; 8 positions agree with TRBD1. After removal of 0 bases from V and 8 bases from J, the junction contained 7 bases not matched to a gene. The CDR3 covers 15 residues. Germline V gene data show CDR1 as SGDLS and CDR2 as YYNGEE. CDR3 amino acids: CASSVGSGGGYEQFF. The CDR3 bases are TGTGCCAGCAGCGTAGGTTCAGGGGGCGGATATGAGCAGTTCTTC.

The chain recombines TRBV7-2 with TRBJ1-3; 8 bases agree with TRBD1. The CDR3 runs to 17 residues. Germline V lookup: CDR1 SGHTA, CDR2 FQGNSA. V gave up 5 bases and J gave up 3 bases; unmatched junction bases: 12. The CDR3 sequence: CASSPNPQGAFGNTIYF. In DNA, the CDR3 is TGTGCCAGCAGCCCAAACCCCCAGGGGGCCTTTGGAAACACCATATATTTT. Complete variable domain (other parts from reference TRBV7-2 and TRBJ1-3): GAGVSQSPSNKVTEKGKDVELRCDPISGHTALYWYRQSLGQGLEFLIYFQGNSAPDKSGLPSDRFSAERTGGSVSTLTIQRTQQEDSAVYLCASSPNPQGAFGNTIYFGEGSWLTVV.

The rearrangement joins TRBV28 to TRBJ2-2; D possibly corresponds to TRBD2 (6 bases). The germline V and J ends were trimmed by 7 bases and 6 bases, with 15 bases remaining between them. The germline V gene encodes CDR1 MDHEN and CDR2 SYDVKM. The CDR3 length is 14 residues. The CDR3 loop is CASNLRDSPGELFF. In DNA, the CDR3 is TGTGCCAGCAACCTCCGGGACTCCCCCGGGGAGCTGTTTTTT.

V usage is TRBV9 and J usage is TRBJ2-5; possibly TRBD1 or TRBD2 for D (6 bases each). This CDR3 is 14 amino acids long. Germline-derived CDR1 and CDR2 are SGDLS and YYNGEE. V lost 0 bases and J lost 3, with 9 bases in between. CDR3 nucleotides: TGTGCCAGCAGCGTAGTCGGGGGCGAAGAGACCCAGTACTTC. Its translation: CASSVVGGEETQYF.

V and J are TRBV5-1 and TRBJ2-1, with D hard to call. The CDR3 runs 15 residues. Germline V CDR1 and CDR2: SGHRS, YFSETQ. V was pared by 0 bases and J by 0 bases, with 7 bases between. The CDR3 loop is CASSLGVSSYNEQFF. CDR3 nucleotides: TGCGCCAGCAGCTTGGGGGTCAGCTCCTACAATGAGCAGTTCTTC.

V is TRBV19 and J is TRBJ1-1; D possibly corresponds to TRBD1 (5 bases). Germline-derived CDR1 and CDR2 are LNHDA and SQIVND (reference sequence). The CDR3 is 14 amino acids. Trimming pared 6 bases from V and 1 base from J, leaving 12 bases between. The CDR3 nucleotides read TGTGCCAGTAGCCCGGGACGGGAGAACACTGAAGCTTTCTTT. Its translation is CASSPGRENTEAFF.